The following is a TCR beta chain sequence with its context. The data were taken from a study of blood T cell repertoires in COVID-19. Sequencing was performed with immunoSEQ multiplex PCR; in TCRdb, only in-frame clones are kept and a portion is missing. The table lists 200,000 to 250,000 clones, less than 85% of them singletons, with around 3.3% in the top ten. This CDR3 is built from 17 residues. Germline V gives CDR1 SGHVS, CDR2 FNYEAQ. V was pared by 2 bases and J by 4 bases, with 10 bases of the junction left unmatched. The sample consisted of peripheral blood. The TCR sequence derives from a woman aged 80 or older with acute or convalescent COVID-19. The chain couples TRBV7-6 to TRBJ2-5, with TRBD2 matching over 10 bases. The CDR3 bases are TGTGCCAGCAGCTTAAGGGGGGCTAGCGGGAGAGGAGAGACCCAGTACTTC. It specifies CASSLRGASGRGETQYF.